Following are 7 T cell receptor beta chains from one sample sequenced in a study of CD8+ T cells in alopecia areata. RNA was extracted and reverse transcribed into cDNA as the sequencing template. The assay was immunoSEQ multiplex PCR, and TCRdb's table has in-frame clones only and misses some. Of 100,000 to 150,000 clones listed, roughly two fifths are singletons. The source material was CD4+ T cells sorted from blood. These receptors originate from a human donor with alopecia areata.

This clone was observed a handful of times. This chain links TRBV15 with TRBJ2-2, with a possible D match to TRBD1 (6 bases). The ends were cut back, 9 bases at V and 4 bases at J, with 21 bases in the middle. The CDR3 runs to 16 residues. Germline V gene data show CDR1 as LNHNV and CDR2 as YYDKDF (reference sequence). The CDR3, as DNA: TGTGCCACAAAATCCCATGGGGGCGCAGGCACCGGGGAGCTGTTTTTT. The encoded protein is CATKSHGGAGTGELFF.

The chain employs TRBV7-2 and TRBJ2-3, with a possible D match to TRBD1 (6 bases). CDR1 and CDR2 (germline): SGHTA, FQGNSA. Between the trimmed V and J ends, which lost 4 bases and 1 base, there was a span of 12 bases. The CDR3 has 15 residues. In nucleotides, the CDR3 is TGTGCCAGCAGCTGGGACATTTCCCGCACAGATACGCAGTATTTT. Translating gives CASSWDISRTDTQYF.

The V call is TRBV6-5, the J call TRBJ2-1; 8 bases agree with TRBD2. CDR3 length: 12 residues. Germline V gene data show CDR1 as MNHEY and CDR2 as SVGAGI. J gave up 16 bases and V 2 bases, and 7 bases lay outside the gene matches. The CDR3 nucleotides are TGTGCCAGCAGTTACCCGGGACTAGGATTCTTCTTC. Amino acids: CASSYPGLGFFF.

The gene calls are TRBV5-6 and TRBJ1-5, with D hard to call. Between the trimmed V and J ends, which lost 0 bases and 3 bases, there was a span of 13 bases. CDR1 and CDR2 (germline): SGHDT, YYEEEE. The CDR3 consists of 16 residues. The CDR3 region is CASSLERGSINQPQHF. The CDR3 DNA is TGTGCCAGCAGCTTGGAACGGGGATCCATCAATCAGCCCCAGCATTTT.

Comments on this clone: Other DNA sequences in the sample encode the same CDR3. J is TRBJ2-2 and V is TRBV5-1, with a weak D call TRBD1 (6 bases). Germline V gene data show CDR1 as SGHRS and CDR2 as YFSETQ. The CDR3 covers 13 residues. V shed 4 bases and J shed 4 bases, with 8 bases lying between them. The CDR3 reads CASSLGGTGELFF. The CDR3 bases are TGCGCCAGCAGCCTAGGGGGCACCGGGGAGCTGTTTTTT.

This sequence joins TRBV7-2 and TRBJ2-7; 7 nucleotides match TRBD1. The CDR3 consists of 15 residues. J lost 4 bases, V lost 6 bases, and 12 bases had no gene match. Germline V gene data show CDR1 as SGHTA and CDR2 as FQGNSA. The CDR3 region has the DNA TGTGCCAGCAGTATTGTCGAGGGGGCGCTTTACGAGCAGTACTTC. It translates to CASSIVEGALYEQYF.

The table lists this clone with a few counts. The V call is TRBV28, the J call TRBJ2-7, with TRBD2 matching 7 bases. J gave up 3 bases and V 7 bases, and 3 bases lay outside the gene matches. Germline CDR1 and CDR2: MDHEN and SYDVKM. CDR3 length: 12 amino acids. CDR3 amino acids: CASKGTIYEQYF. The CDR3 region has the DNA TGTGCCAGCAAAGGGACTATCTACGAGCAGTACTTC.